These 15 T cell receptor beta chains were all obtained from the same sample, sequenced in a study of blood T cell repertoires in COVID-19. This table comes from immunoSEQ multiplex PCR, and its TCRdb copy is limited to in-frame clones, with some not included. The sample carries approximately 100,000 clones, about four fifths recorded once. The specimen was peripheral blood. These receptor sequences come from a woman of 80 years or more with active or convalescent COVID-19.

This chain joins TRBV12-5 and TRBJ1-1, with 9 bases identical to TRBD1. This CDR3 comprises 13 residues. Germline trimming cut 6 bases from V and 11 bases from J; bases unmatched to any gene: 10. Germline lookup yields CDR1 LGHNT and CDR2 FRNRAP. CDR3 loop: CASGVTGGIGAFF. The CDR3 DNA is TGTGCTAGTGGCGTTACAGGGGGCATCGGGGCTTTCTTT.

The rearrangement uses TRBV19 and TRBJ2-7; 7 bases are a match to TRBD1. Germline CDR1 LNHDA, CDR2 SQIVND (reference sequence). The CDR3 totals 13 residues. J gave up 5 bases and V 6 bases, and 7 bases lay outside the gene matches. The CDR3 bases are TGTGCCAGTAGCCACATTGACAGGGACGAGCAGTACTTC. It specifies CASSHIDRDEQYF.

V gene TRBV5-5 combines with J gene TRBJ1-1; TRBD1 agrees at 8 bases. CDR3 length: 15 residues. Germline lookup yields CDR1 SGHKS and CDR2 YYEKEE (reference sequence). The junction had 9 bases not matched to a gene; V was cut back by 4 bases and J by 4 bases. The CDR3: CASSRDRGQSTEAFF. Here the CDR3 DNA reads TGTGCCAGCAGCAGAGACAGGGGCCAATCCACTGAAGCTTTCTTT.

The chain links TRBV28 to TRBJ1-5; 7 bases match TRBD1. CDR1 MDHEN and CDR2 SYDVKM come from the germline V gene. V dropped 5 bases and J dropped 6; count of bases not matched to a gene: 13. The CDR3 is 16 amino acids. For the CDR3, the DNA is TGTGCCAGCAGTGAAGGGACAGAGCTTAGAAGTCAGCCCCAGCATTTT. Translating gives CASSEGTELRSQPQHF.

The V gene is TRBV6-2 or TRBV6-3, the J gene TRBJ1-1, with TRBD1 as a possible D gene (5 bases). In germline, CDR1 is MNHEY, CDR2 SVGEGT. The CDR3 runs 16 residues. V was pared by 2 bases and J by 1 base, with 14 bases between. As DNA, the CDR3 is TGTGCCAGCAGTTACGCGGAGGGTGGGGCGAACACTGAAGCTTTCTTT. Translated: CASSYAEGGANTEAFF.

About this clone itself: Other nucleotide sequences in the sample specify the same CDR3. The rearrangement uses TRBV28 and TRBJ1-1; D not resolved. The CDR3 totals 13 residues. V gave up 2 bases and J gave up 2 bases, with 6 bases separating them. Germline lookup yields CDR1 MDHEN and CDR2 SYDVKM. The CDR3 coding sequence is TGTGCCAGCAGTTTACCGGGTAACACTGAAGCTTTCTTT. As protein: CASSLPGNTEAFF.

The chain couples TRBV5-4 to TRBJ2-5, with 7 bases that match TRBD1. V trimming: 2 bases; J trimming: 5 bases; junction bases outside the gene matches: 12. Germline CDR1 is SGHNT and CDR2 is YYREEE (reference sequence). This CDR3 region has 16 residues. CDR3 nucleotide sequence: TGTGCCAGCAGCTTCCCGGGACAGAGGGCTCTGGAGACCCAGTACTTC. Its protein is CASSFPGQRALETQYF.

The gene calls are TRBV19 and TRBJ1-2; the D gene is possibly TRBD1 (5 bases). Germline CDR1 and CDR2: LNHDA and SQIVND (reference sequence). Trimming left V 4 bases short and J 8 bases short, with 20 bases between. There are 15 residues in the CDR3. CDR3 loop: CASSTGEGRLGGYTF. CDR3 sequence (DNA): TGTGCCAGTAGTACCGGGGAGGGGCGTTTAGGCGGCTACACCTTC.

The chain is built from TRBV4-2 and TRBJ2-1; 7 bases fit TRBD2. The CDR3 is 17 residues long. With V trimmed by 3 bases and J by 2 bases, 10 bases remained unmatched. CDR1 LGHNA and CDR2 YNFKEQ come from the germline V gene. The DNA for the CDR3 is TGTGCCAGCAGCCAGTCAGAACGCGGGGGTACCTACAATGAGCAGTTCTTC. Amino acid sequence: CASSQSERGGTYNEQFF.

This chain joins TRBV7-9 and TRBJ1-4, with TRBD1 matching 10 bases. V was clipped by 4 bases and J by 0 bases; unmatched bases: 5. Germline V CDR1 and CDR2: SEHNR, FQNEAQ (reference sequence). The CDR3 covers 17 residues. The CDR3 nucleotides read TGTGCCAGCAGCTCCGGGACAGGGGACCCAACTAATGAAAAACTGTTTTTT. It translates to CASSSGTGDPTNEKLFF. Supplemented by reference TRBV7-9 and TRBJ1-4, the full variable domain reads DTGVSQNPRHKITKRGQNVTFRCDPISEHNRLYWYRQTLGQGPEFLTYFQNEAQLEKSRLLSDRFSAERPKGSFSTLEIQRTEQGDSAMYLCASSSGTGDPTNEKLFFGSGTQLSVL.

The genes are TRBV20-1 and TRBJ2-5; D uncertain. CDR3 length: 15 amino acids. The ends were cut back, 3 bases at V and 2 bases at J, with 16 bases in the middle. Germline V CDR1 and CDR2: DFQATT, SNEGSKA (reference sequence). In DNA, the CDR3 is TGCAGTGCTAGTGACCCATCAAGGCGGCAAGAGACCCAGTACTTC. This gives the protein CSASDPSRRQETQYF.

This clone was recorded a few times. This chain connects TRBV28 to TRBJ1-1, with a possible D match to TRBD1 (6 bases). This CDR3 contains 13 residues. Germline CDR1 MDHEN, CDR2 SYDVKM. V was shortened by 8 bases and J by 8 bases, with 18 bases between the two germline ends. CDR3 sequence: CASHSIITGEAFF. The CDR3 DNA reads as TGTGCCAGCCATAGTATAATTACAGGGGAAGCTTTCTTT.

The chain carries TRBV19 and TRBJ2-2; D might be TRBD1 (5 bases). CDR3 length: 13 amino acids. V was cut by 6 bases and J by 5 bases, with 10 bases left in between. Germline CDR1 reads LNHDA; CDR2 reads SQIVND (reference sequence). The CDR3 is CASSLTVTGELFF. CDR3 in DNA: TGTGCCAGTAGCCTGACAGTGACCGGGGAGCTGTTTTTT.

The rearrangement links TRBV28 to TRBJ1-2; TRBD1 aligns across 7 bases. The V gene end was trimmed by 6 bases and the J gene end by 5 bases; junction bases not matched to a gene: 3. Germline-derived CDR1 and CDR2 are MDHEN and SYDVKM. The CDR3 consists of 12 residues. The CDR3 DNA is TGTGCCAGCAGGGGACAGACTTATGGCTACACCTTC. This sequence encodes CASRGQTYGYTF.

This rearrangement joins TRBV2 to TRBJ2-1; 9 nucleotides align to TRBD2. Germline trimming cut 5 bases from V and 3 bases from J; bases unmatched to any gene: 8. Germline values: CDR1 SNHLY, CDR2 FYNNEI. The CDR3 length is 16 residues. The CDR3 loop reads CASSRLAANHYNEQFF. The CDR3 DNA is TGTGCCAGCAGTAGACTAGCGGCAAACCACTACAATGAGCAGTTCTTC.